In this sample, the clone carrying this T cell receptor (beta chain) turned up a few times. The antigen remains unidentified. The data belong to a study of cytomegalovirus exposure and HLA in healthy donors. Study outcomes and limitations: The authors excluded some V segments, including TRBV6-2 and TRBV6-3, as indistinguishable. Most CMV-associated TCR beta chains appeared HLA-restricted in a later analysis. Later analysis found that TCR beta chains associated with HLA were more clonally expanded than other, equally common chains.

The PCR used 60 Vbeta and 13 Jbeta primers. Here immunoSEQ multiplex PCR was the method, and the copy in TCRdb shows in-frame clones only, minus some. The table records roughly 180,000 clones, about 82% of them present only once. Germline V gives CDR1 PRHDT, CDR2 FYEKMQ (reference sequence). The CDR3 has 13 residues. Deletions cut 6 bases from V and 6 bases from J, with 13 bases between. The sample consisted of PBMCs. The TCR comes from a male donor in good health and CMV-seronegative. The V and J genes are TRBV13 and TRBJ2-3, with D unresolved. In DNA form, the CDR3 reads TGTGCCAGCAGTCCCCTCCCGTCGGATACGCAGTATTTT. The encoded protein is CASSPLPSDTQYF.